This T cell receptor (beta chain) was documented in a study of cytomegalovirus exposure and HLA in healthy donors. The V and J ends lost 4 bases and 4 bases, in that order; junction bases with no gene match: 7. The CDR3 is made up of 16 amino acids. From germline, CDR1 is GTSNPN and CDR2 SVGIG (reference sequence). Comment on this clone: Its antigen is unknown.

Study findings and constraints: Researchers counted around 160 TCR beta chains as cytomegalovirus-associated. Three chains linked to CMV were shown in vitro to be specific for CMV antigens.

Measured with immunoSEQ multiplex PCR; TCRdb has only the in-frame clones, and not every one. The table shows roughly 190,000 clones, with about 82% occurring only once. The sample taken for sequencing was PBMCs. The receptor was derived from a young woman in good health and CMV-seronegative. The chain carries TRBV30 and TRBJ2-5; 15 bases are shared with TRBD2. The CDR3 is CAWTPGLAGGGETQYF. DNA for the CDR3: TGTGCCTGGACTCCGGGACTAGCGGGGGGAGGAGAGACCCAGTACTTC.